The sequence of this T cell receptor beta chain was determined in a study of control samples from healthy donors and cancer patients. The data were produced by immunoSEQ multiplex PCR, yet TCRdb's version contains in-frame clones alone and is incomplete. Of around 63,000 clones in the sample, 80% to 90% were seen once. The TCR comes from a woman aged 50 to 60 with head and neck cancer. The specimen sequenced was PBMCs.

CDR3 nucleotides: TGTGCCAGCAGCGTCGGGACAGGGGATTGGAATGAGCAGTTCTTC. Protein sequence: CASSVGTGDWNEQFF. V gene TRBV5-5 combines with J gene TRBJ2-1, with 10 bases lining up with TRBD1. The germline CDR1 and CDR2 sequences are SGHKS and YYEKEE (reference sequence). The CDR3 consists of 15 residues. The V and J ends lost 4 bases and 7 bases, in that order; junction bases with no gene match: 8.